What follows are 30 T cell receptor beta chains derived from one specimen sequenced in a study of T-cell memory formation after mild COVID-19 (dated by TCRdb to the early 2020s). Library creation used 5' RACE. Reads for this sample came from an Illumina NovaSeq 6000. The public sequencing data were trimmed at Q25 with fastp and processed into clonotypes with MiXCR by TCRdb, which kept only in-frame beta chains. Records with the same CDR3 protein are collapsed into one entry carrying the most frequent genes and DNA. The sample records hundreds of thousands of distinct CDR3 sequences, less than 25% of which are singletons. The ten largest clones add up to around 8.4% of the sample. The source material was PBMCs or a T cell subset sorted from them (not recorded which). The receptors here all came from an adult woman who had mild COVID-19 (a few samples of this study predate the infection). The sample titles of this study are shuffled in the database, so cell type and time point are left out; the donor was told from shared clones.

The V and J genes are TRBV7-8 and TRBJ2-3; D not resolved. CDR1 and CDR2 (germline): SGHVS, FQNEAQ. The V and J ends lost 0 bases and 0 bases respectively, with 10 bases between them. There are 16 residues in the CDR3. CDR3 in DNA: TGTGCCAGCAGCTTAGCTCAACAGATAAGCACAGATACGCAGTATTTT. This translates into CASSLAQQISTDTQYF.

This clonotype was seen more than once but under ten times. This chain joins TRBV9 and TRBJ2-1; 8 bases map to TRBD2. This CDR3 region has 15 residues. Germline V gives CDR1 SGDLS, CDR2 YYNGEE. Trimming took 4 bases from V and 9 from J; bases not matched to a gene: 12. Written as DNA, the CDR3 is TGTGCCAGCAGCTCCCTGCGGCGGGGGGCGGGTGAGCAGTTCTTC. This gives the protein CASSSLRRGAGEQFF.

This chain joins TRBV18 and TRBJ2-7; D gene uncertain. Trimming took off 0 bases at V and 3 bases at J, with 0 bases between the two ends. The CDR3 has 11 amino acids. The V gene's germline CDR1 is KGHSH and CDR2 LQKENI. The CDR3, as DNA: TGTGCCAGCTCACCACCCTACGAGCAGTACGTC. Translation: CASSPPYEQYV.

This clonotype showed up just a few times. The V gene is TRBV15, the J gene TRBJ2-7; 9 nucleotides agree with TRBD1. V lost 5 bases and J lost 5; bases outside the gene matches: 7. CDR1 and CDR2 from the germline V gene are LNHNV and YYDKDF (reference sequence). The CDR3 has 14 residues. CDR3 sequence: CATSDGQGSDEQYF. Written as DNA, the CDR3 is TGTGCCACCAGCGACGGACAGGGGAGCGACGAGCAGTACTTC.

This chain connects TRBV5-8 to TRBJ2-7; a weak D match, TRBD1 (6 bases). Trimming pared 1 base from V and 6 bases from J, leaving 17 bases between. The CDR3 contains 15 residues. Germline values: CDR1 SGHTS, CDR2 YDEGEE. The CDR3 DNA reads as TGTGCCAGCAGCTTGTGGGGGCAGGGTGCGGGCGAGCAGTACTTC. This gives the protein CASSLWGQGAGEQYF.

This clonotype was recorded at least ten times. The J gene is TRBJ2-1, the V gene TRBV7-9; 7 nucleotides line up with TRBD2. The CDR3 runs to 13 residues. CDR1 is SEHNR and CDR2 is FQNEAQ in the germline V gene (reference sequence). The trim removed 7 bases at V and 9 bases at J, leaving 9 bases unmatched. The CDR3 nucleotides read TGTGCCAGCACCTTCGCGGGCGGGAGTGAGCAGTTCTTC. This encodes CASTFAGGSEQFF.

The chain recombines TRBV20-1 with TRBJ2-2; TRBD1 might be the D (7 bases). Trimming left V 6 bases short and J 5 bases short, with 19 bases between. This CDR3 has 15 amino acids. The germline CDR1 and CDR2 sequences are DFQATT and SNEGSKA (reference sequence). For the CDR3, the DNA is TGCAGTGCCCCAAAGACAGGGAGGTTTACCGGGGAGCTGTTTTTT. Amino acids: CSAPKTGRFTGELFF.

This clonotype appeared a few times. CDR3 nucleotides: TGTGCCAGCAGAGCTACAGGGTTGACCGGGGAGCTGTTTTTT. Encoded protein: CASRATGLTGELFF. V and J are TRBV7-6 and TRBJ2-2; a weak D match, TRBD1 (6 bases). V was pared by 6 bases and J by 5 bases, with 13 bases between. Germline V gene data show CDR1 as SGHVS and CDR2 as FNYEAQ. The CDR3 is 14 residues long. The full variable domain, completed using reference TRBV7-6 and TRBJ2-2, is GAGVSQSPRYKVTKRGQDVALRCDPISGHVSLYWYRQALGQGPEFLTYFNYEAQQDKSGLPNDRFSAERPEGSISTLTIQRTEQRDSAMYRCASRATGLTGELFFGEGSRLTVL.

This clonotype appeared a few times. This chain joins TRBV12-3 or TRBV12-4 and TRBJ2-7; 10 bases map to TRBD1. Losses at the gene ends were 8 bases for V and 6 bases for J; bases not matched to a gene: 7. The CDR3 sequence is 13 residues long. This CDR3 reads CASRDRGSLEQYF. CDR3 sequence (DNA): TGTGCCAGCCGGGACAGGGGATCCCTCGAGCAGTACTTC.

The V gene is TRBV7-9, the J gene TRBJ1-2, with D unresolved. The CDR3 has 13 residues. V was cut by 2 bases and J by 6 bases, with 10 bases left in between. Germline V CDR1 and CDR2: SEHNR, FQNEAQ (reference sequence). The CDR3 sequence: CASSLSLGDGYTF. The CDR3, as DNA: TGTGCCAGCAGCTTAAGTCTGGGAGATGGCTACACCTTC.

This clonotype was found a few times. V and J are TRBV9 and TRBJ2-1; D might be TRBD2 (6 bases). This CDR3 region has 15 residues. Germline lookup yields CDR1 SGDLS and CDR2 YYNGEE. V was pared by 0 bases and J by 6 bases, with 13 bases between. CDR3 DNA sequence: TGTGCCAGCAGCGTAGGTAGGGAGGCTCCCAATGAGCAGTTCTTC. It codes for CASSVGREAPNEQFF.

The chain combines TRBV27 with TRBJ1-1, with TRBD1 identical over 7 bases. Germline V gives CDR1 MNHEY, CDR2 SMNVEV (reference sequence). CDR3 size: 14 residues. V was clipped by 5 bases and J by 5 bases; unmatched bases: 8. In DNA, the CDR3 is TGTGCCAGCAGTCTACACAGGGGTGGAACTGAAGCTTTCTTT. Its translation: CASSLHRGGTEAFF.

The chain is built from TRBV4-2 and TRBJ2-1, with 11 bases lining up with TRBD2. Looked up from germline, CDR1 is LGHNA and CDR2 is YNFKEQ. There are 16 residues in the CDR3. V gave up 1 base and J gave up 5 bases; unmatched junction bases: 4. The CDR3 DNA reads TGTGCCAGCAGCCAAGTTAGTAGCGGGGGGGACAATGAGCAGTTCTTC. It translates to CASSQVSSGGDNEQFF.

This chain links TRBV13 with TRBJ2-3; D gene unclear. There are 14 residues in the CDR3. The ends were cut back, 5 bases at V and 3 bases at J, with 12 bases in the middle. The germline V gene encodes CDR1 PRHDT and CDR2 FYEKMQ (reference sequence). CDR3 residues: CASSRRVRTDTQYF. The CDR3 DNA reads as TGTGCCAGCAGCCGGAGAGTACGGACAGATACGCAGTATTTT.

This clonotype was picked up a small number of times. This chain connects TRBV9 to TRBJ2-2; TRBD1 is a possible D gene (5 bases). The V end lost 7 bases, the J end lost 1 base, and 11 bases lay between the germline ends. This CDR3 has 14 residues. Germline V gives CDR1 SGDLS, CDR2 YYNGEE. The CDR3 spells CASGATGNTGELFF. CDR3 bases: TGTGCCAGCGGCGCCACAGGGAACACCGGGGAGCTGTTTTTT.

This clonotype was found a few times. The genes are TRBV3-1 and TRBJ1-2; D is unclear. The CDR3 has 15 residues. V was shortened by 4 bases and J by 1 base, with 13 bases between the two germline ends. Germline V CDR1 and CDR2: LGHDT, YNNKEL (reference sequence). The CDR3 loop is CASSRGGPVNYGYTF. In nucleotides, the CDR3 is TGTGCCAGCAGCCGAGGAGGACCGGTTAACTATGGCTACACCTTC.

This clonotype was counted a few times. The CDR3 protein is CASSQRTLAGVGVDEQFF. The CDR3 bases are TGCGCCAGCAGCCAGCGAACTCTAGCGGGAGTTGGGGTGGATGAGCAGTTCTTC. This chain links TRBV4-3 with TRBJ2-1; 10 nucleotides line up with TRBD2. Germline trimming cut 3 bases from V and 8 bases from J; bases unmatched to any gene: 16. The germline V gene has CDR1 LGHNA and CDR2 YSLEER. The CDR3 extends over 18 amino acids.

J is TRBJ1-1 and V is TRBV5-1; tentatively, D is TRBD1 (6 bases). CDR1 and CDR2 (germline): SGHRS, YFSETQ. The ends were cut back, 4 bases at V and 8 bases at J, with 15 bases in the middle. The CDR3 totals 13 residues. CDR3: CASSQQGLREAFF. The CDR3 DNA reads as TGCGCCAGCAGCCAACAGGGTTTGCGCGAAGCTTTCTTT. The entire variable domain, with the rest obtained from reference TRBV5-1 and TRBJ1-1, is as follows: KAGVTQTPRYLIKTRGQQVTLSCSPISGHRSVSWYQQTPGQGLQFLFEYFSETQRNKGNFPGRFSGRQFSNSRSEMNVSTLELGDSALYLCASSQQGLREAFFGQGTRLTVV.

This clonotype appeared a few times. The CDR3 nucleotides are TGCGCCAGCAGCTTGACTAGGGGCGTCGACGAGCAGTACTTC. This codes for CASSLTRGVDEQYF. This rearrangement joins TRBV5-1 to TRBJ2-7; D may correspond to TRBD1 or TRBD2 (5 bases each). The V and J ends lost 1 base and 5 bases respectively, with 13 bases between them. The CDR3 length is 14 residues. Germline V gene data show CDR1 as SGHRS and CDR2 as YFSETQ.

The J gene is TRBJ2-6, the V gene TRBV6-5; TRBD1 matches 9 bases. Germline V lookup: CDR1 MNHEY, CDR2 SVGAGI. V dropped 4 bases and J dropped 0; count of bases not matched to a gene: 10. The CDR3 runs to 19 residues. This CDR3 reads CASSSPPGQGHSGANVLTF. In DNA form, the CDR3 reads TGTGCCAGCAGTTCCCCACCGGGACAGGGTCACTCTGGGGCCAACGTCCTGACTTTC.

The rearrangement links TRBV20-1 to TRBJ2-7; D unresolved. This CDR3 is 13 amino acids long. The ends were cut back, 1 base at V and 5 bases at J, with 12 bases in the middle. In germline, CDR1 is DFQATT, CDR2 SNEGSKA (reference sequence). The CDR3 is CSARAPFDDEQYF. CDR3 coding DNA: TGCAGTGCTAGAGCCCCCTTCGACGACGAGCAGTACTTC.

The genes are TRBV6-5 and TRBJ1-2; D is uncertain. The V gene lost 0 bases and the J gene lost 4 bases, with 15 bases spanning the gap. The CDR3 is made up of 16 amino acids. CDR1 and CDR2 (germline): MNHEY, SVGAGI. CDR3 DNA: TGTGCCAGCAGTTACTCGATGGCAGCCACCAGCTATGGCTACACCTTC. Translation: CASSYSMAATSYGYTF.

The V call is TRBV7-3, the J call TRBJ2-1, with 8 bases fitting TRBD2. CDR1 is SGHTA and CDR2 is FQGTGA in the germline V gene. This CDR3 has 16 amino acids. The V segment lost 1 base and the J segment 5 bases; nucleotides outside the gene matches: 7. In nucleotides, the CDR3 is TGTGCCAGCAGCTTAAATGCGGGAGGCGCCAACAATGAGCAGTTCTTC. This translates into CASSLNAGGANNEQFF.

The gene calls are TRBV18 and TRBJ1-1, with unresolved D. Germline CDR1 and CDR2: KGHSH and LQKENI. Trimming stripped 6 bases from V and 3 bases from J, with 8 bases between. The CDR3 length is 12 residues. CDR3 sequence (DNA): TGTGCCAGCTCCCCTTTAGACACTGAAGCTTTCTTT. Its protein is CASSPLDTEAFF.

The V call is TRBV7-2, the J call TRBJ2-2, with 10 bases fitting TRBD1. The germline V gene encodes CDR1 SGHTA and CDR2 FQGNSA. This CDR3 has 18 residues. Trimming at V came to 5 bases and at J to 5 bases, leaving 14 bases not matched to a gene. The CDR3 DNA follows: TGTGCCAGCAGCCCCATTGCCGGGACAGGGGATTCAACCGGGGAGCTGTTTTTT. It yields the protein CASSPIAGTGDSTGELFF.

This clonotype was seen a handful of times. The rearrangement links TRBV6-5 to TRBJ1-5; 7 nucleotides align to TRBD1. The CDR3 totals 14 residues. The V and J ends lost 5 bases and 6 bases, in that order; junction bases with no gene match: 7. Germline CDR1 is MNHEY and CDR2 is SVGAGI. The CDR3 protein is CASSDREFGQPQHF. For the CDR3, the DNA is TGTGCCAGCAGTGACAGGGAGTTTGGTCAGCCCCAGCATTTT.

The V and J genes are TRBV7-9 and TRBJ2-7; 11 bases are shared with TRBD1. The CDR3 sequence is 12 residues long. Germline CDR1 and CDR2: SEHNR and FQNEAQ (reference sequence). The trim removed 5 bases at V and 9 bases at J, leaving 3 bases unmatched. CDR3 sequence reads: CASSPGQGAQYF. CDR3 nucleotides: TGTGCCAGCAGCCCCGGACAGGGGGCGCAGTACTTC.

This clonotype was counted only a few times. This chain links TRBV10-3 with TRBJ2-7, with D perhaps being TRBD1 or TRBD2 (5 bases each). Per germline, CDR1 ENHRY and CDR2 SYGVKD. Trimming left V 8 bases short and J 0 bases short, with 14 bases between. The length of the CDR3 is 14 residues. This CDR3 reads CAISDWDRSYEQYF. The CDR3 coding sequence is TGTGCCATCTCCGACTGGGACCGCTCCTACGAGCAGTACTTC.

The rearrangement links TRBV15 to TRBJ2-1; TRBD2 agrees at 8 bases. V was pared by 1 base and J by 7 bases, with 12 bases of the junction left unmatched. Germline CDR1 and CDR2: LNHNV and YYDKDF (reference sequence). This CDR3 is 17 amino acids long. The CDR3, as DNA: TGTGCCACCAGCAGAGGGGACTCGCGGGGGGCGCGGAATGAGCAGTTCTTC. Its translation is CATSRGDSRGARNEQFF.

The V call is TRBV20-1, the J call TRBJ1-1; TRBD1 might be the D (5 bases). Germline V gives CDR1 DFQATT, CDR2 SNEGSKA (reference sequence). Trimming shortened V by 6 bases and J by 0 bases, and 14 bases separated the two germline ends. This CDR3 has 14 residues. The CDR3 coding sequence is TGCAGTGCAGGGGACGGATTCATGAACACTGAAGCTTTCTTT. Translating gives CSAGDGFMNTEAFF.